This T cell receptor (beta chain) was sequenced in a study of T cells in tuberculosis. The wider study: This South African cohort compared adolescents with or without latent tuberculosis against adults with active tuberculosis.

The data were produced by immunoSEQ multiplex PCR, yet TCRdb's version contains in-frame clones alone and is incomplete. The sample lists around 19,000 clones, approximately 90% occurring once. CDR1 and CDR2 from the germline V gene are MNHEY and SVGAGI. The CDR3 runs to 15 residues. V shed 3 bases and J shed 6 bases, with 17 bases lying between them. Adolescents were screened for latent TB by skin test and IGRA. Sequences were obtained from PBMCs. The TCR sequence derives from a donor between 10 and 35 years old with latent tuberculosis or without tuberculosis infection. The chain links TRBV6-5 to TRBJ2-5, with a possible D match to TRBD1 (6 bases). CDR3 sequence reads: CASSYRGLQGKTQYF. The CDR3 bases are TGTGCCAGCAGTTATAGAGGTCTTCAGGGGAAGACCCAGTACTTC.